The 11 T cell receptor beta chains in this list originate from one sample, sequenced in a study of T cell therapy after organ transplantation. Antigens for these TCRs are unknown. Assay: immunoSEQ multiplex PCR; the TCRdb copy retains only in-frame clones and omits some. The data contain about 17,000 clones, around 86% of them singletons. Time point here: 20-29 weeks after completion of therapy. The starting material was CD8+ T cells from blood, obtained after autologous CMV-specific T cell therapy. Source of these receptors: a human patient who had received a solid organ transplant and had CMV disease. Some T cells here may be from the graft donor.

The rearrangement uses TRBV4-3 and TRBJ2-1; 9 bases match TRBD2. V gave up 2 bases and J gave up 3 bases; unmatched junction bases: 8. Germline-derived CDR1 and CDR2 are LGHNA and YSLEER. The CDR3 length is 17 residues. The CDR3 spells CASSQRAGLAVYNEQFF. The CDR3 region has the DNA TGCGCCAGCAGCCAAAGGGCGGGACTAGCTGTCTACAATGAGCAGTTCTTC.

This chain connects TRBV27 to TRBJ2-5; 7 positions agree with TRBD1. Per germline, CDR1 MNHEY and CDR2 SMNVEV (reference sequence). The CDR3 loop spans 14 amino acids. The V gene end was trimmed by 4 bases and the J gene end by 1 base; junction bases not matched to a gene: 3. DNA for the CDR3: TGTGCCAGCAGTTCCAGGGGGACCCAAGAGACCCAGTACTTC. Its protein product is CASSSRGTQETQYF.

The chain is built from TRBV7-6 and TRBJ2-3, with D unclear. There are 16 residues in the CDR3. V was clipped by 5 bases and J by 2 bases, with 17 bases between them. Germline V gene lookup returns CDR1 SGHVS and CDR2 FNYEAQ. DNA for the CDR3: TGTGCCAGCAGCACGCCCGGCACCAGGCACACAGATACGCAGTATTTT. It specifies CASSTPGTRHTDTQYF.

The chain combines TRBV5-1 with TRBJ2-1; 9 bases are a match to TRBD1. The germline V gene encodes CDR1 SGHRS and CDR2 YFSETQ. The CDR3 contains 15 residues. V was pared by 4 bases and J by 3 bases, with 5 bases of the junction left unmatched. CDR3 sequence: CASSPGQGIYNEQFF. DNA for the CDR3: TGCGCCAGCAGCCCGGGACAGGGAATCTACAATGAGCAGTTCTTC.

V and J are TRBV7-9 and TRBJ2-7, with TRBD1 as a possible D gene (6 bases). Germline loops: CDR1 SEHNR, CDR2 FQNEAQ (reference sequence). The CDR3 is 16 residues long. Trimming removed 3 bases from V and 1 base from J, with 16 bases in between. The CDR3 nucleotides are TGTGCCAGCAGCTTCCCCACCGGGACACCTTCCTACGAGCAGTACTTC. Its protein is CASSFPTGTPSYEQYF.

This chain uses TRBV19 with TRBJ1-1; no definite D call. Trimming took off 1 base at V and 6 bases at J, with 9 bases between the two ends. Looked up from germline, CDR1 is LNHDA and CDR2 is SQIVND (reference sequence). The CDR3 totals 13 residues. In DNA form, the CDR3 reads TGTGCCAGTAGTATAGTCCCTCGGGCTGAAGCTTTCTTT. This codes for CASSIVPRAEAFF.

The V gene is TRBV5-1, the J gene TRBJ2-6; tentatively, D is TRBD1 (5 bases). The germline CDR1 and CDR2 sequences are SGHRS and YFSETQ. This CDR3 region has 16 residues. V dropped 0 bases and J dropped 2 bases, with 9 bases sitting between them. CDR3 in DNA: TGCGCCAGCAGCTTGGACAGGAACCCTGGGGCCAACGTCCTGACTTTC. Its protein product is CASSLDRNPGANVLTF.

The gene calls are TRBV19 and TRBJ1-1; D is undetermined. Germline values: CDR1 LNHDA, CDR2 SQIVND (reference sequence). The CDR3 covers 12 residues. Trimming took 6 bases from V and 1 from J, leaving 6 bases between them. CDR3 amino acids: CASSSRNTEAFF. In DNA form, the CDR3 reads TGTGCCAGTAGCTCACGGAACACTGAAGCTTTCTTT.

This clone was seen a handful of times. The chain uses TRBV10-2 and TRBJ1-2; 8 bases map to TRBD1. The CDR3 totals 13 residues. In germline, CDR1 is WSHSY, CDR2 SAAADI. Germline trimming cut 6 bases from V and 4 bases from J; bases unmatched to any gene: 4. Here the CDR3 reads CASSRTGIYGYTF. Here the CDR3 DNA reads TGCGCCAGCAGCAGGACAGGGATCTATGGCTACACCTTC.

This chain connects TRBV6-6 to TRBJ2-7; D unresolved. Trimming took off 6 bases at V and 5 bases at J, with 8 bases between the two ends. The V gene's germline CDR1 is MNHNY and CDR2 SVGAGI (reference sequence). The CDR3 sequence is 11 residues long. CDR3 loop: CASSYPDEQYF. The CDR3 DNA reads as TGTGCCAGCAGCTATCCCGACGAGCAGTACTTC.

Only a few counts were recorded for this clone. V gene TRBV27 combines with J gene TRBJ2-2, with TRBD2 matching 7 bases. The germline V gene encodes CDR1 MNHEY and CDR2 SMNVEV (reference sequence). The length of the CDR3 is 16 residues. V gave up 1 base and J gave up 3 bases; unmatched junction bases: 5. The DNA for the CDR3 is TGTGCCAGCAGTTTATGGGGGGGAGACGACACCGGGGAGCTGTTTTTT. This codes for CASSLWGGDDTGELFF.